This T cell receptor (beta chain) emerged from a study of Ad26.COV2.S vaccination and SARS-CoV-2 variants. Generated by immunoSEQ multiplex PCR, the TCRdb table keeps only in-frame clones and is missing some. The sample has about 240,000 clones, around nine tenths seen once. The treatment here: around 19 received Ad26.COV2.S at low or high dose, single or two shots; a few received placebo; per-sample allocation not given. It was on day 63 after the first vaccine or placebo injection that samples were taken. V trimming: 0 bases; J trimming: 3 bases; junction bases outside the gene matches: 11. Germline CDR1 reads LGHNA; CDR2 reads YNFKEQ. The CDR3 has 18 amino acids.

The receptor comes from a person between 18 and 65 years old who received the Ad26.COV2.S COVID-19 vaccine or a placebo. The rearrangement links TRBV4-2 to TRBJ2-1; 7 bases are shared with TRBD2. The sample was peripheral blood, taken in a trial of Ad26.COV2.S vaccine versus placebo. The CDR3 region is CASSQEDPRDYLYNEQFF. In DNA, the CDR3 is TGTGCCAGCAGCCAAGAGGACCCCCGGGACTATCTCTACAATGAGCAGTTCTTC.